This T cell receptor beta chain was captured in a study of CD8+ T cells in alopecia areata. Treatment denoted: oral pan-JAK inhibitor, 5-10 mg twice daily. RNA was isolated and reverse transcribed to cDNA, the sequencing template. Sequencing used immunoSEQ multiplex PCR; TCRdb keeps in-frame clones, though not all of them. This table has hundreds of thousands of clones, around 66% appearing once. The TCR sequence derives from a human donor with alopecia areata. The sequences come from CD4+ T cells sorted from blood, collected around week 44, from a patient treated with tofacitinib.

CDR3 bases: TGTGCCAGTAGGGCAGGGACCGTCAACTATGGCTACACCTTC. Protein sequence: CASRAGTVNYGYTF. The V call is TRBV19, the J call TRBJ1-2, with D maybe TRBD1 (5 bases). The germline V gene has CDR1 LNHDA and CDR2 SQIVND (reference sequence). The ends were cut back, 6 bases at V and 2 bases at J, with 13 bases in the middle. The CDR3 is 14 amino acids.